The rows below give T cell receptor beta chains drawn from one sample of a study of beta chain features in type 1 diabetes. TCRdb's copy holds only in-frame clones and misses some; the assay was immunoSEQ multiplex PCR. The table lists 900,000 or so clones, roughly 17% of them singletons. The sequenced sample consisted of naive CD4+ T cells from blood. All receptors come from a woman aged 18-29 years in good health. CDR3s include the opening cysteine and the closing phenylalanine or tryptophan. The order of the fields is J gene, V gene, CDR3 protein.

J: TRBJ1-1; V: TRBV18; CDR3: CASSPPIRYGLNTEAFF
J: TRBJ2-2; V: TRBV19; CDR3: CASRGLANTGELFF
J: TRBJ2-2; V: TRBV28; CDR3: CASLAVNTGELFF
J: TRBJ1-1; V: TRBV7-2; CDR3: CASSRRDRNTEAFF
J: TRBJ1-2; V: TRBV7-9; CDR3: CASSRSRQSGEYGYTF
J: TRBJ2-3; V: TRBV7-2; CDR3: CASSFRGDTQYF
J: TRBJ2-3; V: TRBV6-5; CDR3: CASSYGREPYTDTQYF
J: TRBJ2-5; V: TRBV7-2; CDR3: CASSLAVTSIGTQYF
J: TRBJ1-5; V: TRBV19; CDR3: CASSMAGSNQPQHF
J: TRBJ2-3; V: TRBV9; CDR3: CASSAWTKNTQYF
J: TRBJ2-6; V: TRBV21-1; CDR3: CASSKGSVRELSGANVLTF
J: TRBJ2-7; V: TRBV7-2; CDR3: CASSLVGGQIGGYEQYF
J: TRBJ2-1; V: TRBV7-3; CDR3: CASSFYGSSYNEQFF
J: TRBJ1-1; V: TRBV5-1; CDR3: CASSFGTNTEAFF
J: TRBJ1-5; V: TRBV9; CDR3: CASSVGRNQPQHF
J: TRBJ2-7; V: TRBV4-3; CDR3: CASSQDITGPTYEQYF
J: TRBJ2-2; V: TRBV5-4; CDR3: CASSWDIVGGELFF
J: TRBJ2-1; V: TRBV7-9; CDR3: CASSLLSGNEQFF
J: TRBJ1-2; V: TRBV10-3; CDR3: CASSFNTQGAGYTF
J: TRBJ1-4; V: TRBV6-1; CDR3: CATGQRQNEKLFF
J: TRBJ2-1; V: TRBV10-3; CDR3: CAISELWRGVYNEQFF
J: TRBJ2-5; V: TRBV7-9; CDR3: CASSPRSLQETQYF
J: TRBJ2-3; V: TRBV7-2; CDR3: CASSGQGARGTDTQYF
J: TRBJ1-3; V: TRBV2; CDR3: CASRGGNSGNTIYF
J: TRBJ2-7; V: TRBV7-2; CDR3: CASSVRELAVYEQYF
J: TRBJ2-7; V: TRBV7-9; CDR3: CASSLRSGSSYEQYF
J: TRBJ2-3; V: TRBV9; CDR3: CASSVEGGRTDTQYF
J: TRBJ2-1; V: TRBV29-1; CDR3: CSAGSGERGYNEQFF
J: TRBJ2-1; V: TRBV5-1; CDR3: CASWRAGGTNEQFF
J: TRBJ1-2; V: TRBV6-5; CDR3: CASSSNSEGYTF
J: TRBJ1-2; V: TRBV7-9; CDR3: CASSSLTGGSRGYTF
J: TRBJ2-7; V: TRBV10-3; CDR3: CAISEGVDSGEQYF
J: TRBJ2-2; V: TRBV6-5; CDR3: CASIGSSGATGELFF
J: TRBJ2-1; V: TRBV7-9; CDR3: CASSSRDRGDNEQFF
J: TRBJ2-1; V: TRBV5-1; CDR3: CASSFGMGSSYNEQFF
J: TRBJ2-3; V: TRBV6-4; CDR3: CASSDSRLAGGTQYF
J: NA; V: TRBV28; CDR3: CASSDLTKTYEQYF
J: TRBJ2-7; V: TRBV29-1; CDR3: CSVVLREGHATYEQYF
J: TRBJ2-1; V: TRBV5-4; CDR3: CASSFGQTSYNEQFF
J: TRBJ2-1; V: TRBV5-4; CDR3: CASSPHGGGIEQFF
J: TRBJ2-1; V: TRBV25-1; CDR3: CASNSYNEQFF
J: TRBJ2-3; V: TRBV5-4; CDR3: CASSLARGGDTQYF
J: TRBJ2-7; V: TRBV28; CDR3: CASSVPKGVGAYEQYF
J: TRBJ1-5; V: TRBV6-6; CDR3: CASSSRDSNQPQHF
J: TRBJ2-1; V: TRBV6-5; CDR3: CASSYSTSGLNEQFF
J: TRBJ1-5; V: TRBV6-1; CDR3: CASSEGIGGLQPQHF
J: TRBJ2-7; V: TRBV20-1; CDR3: CSARLHEEQYF
J: TRBJ1-2; V: TRBV14; CDR3: CASSQAGGAYGYTF
J: TRBJ2-5; V: TRBV5-4; CDR3: CASSLVDRGSGETQYF
J: TRBJ2-1; V: TRBV7-2; CDR3: CASARGEFSDEQFF
J: TRBJ1-2; V: TRBV15; CDR3: CATSRQRGGYTF
J: TRBJ2-7; V: TRBV18; CDR3: CASSHKSSGTSGYEQYF
J: TRBJ2-4; V: TRBV6-8; CDR3: CASKKNRGSFGNIQYF
J: TRBJ2-1; V: TRBV6-5; CDR3: CASRGSGKSYNEQFF
J: TRBJ2-2; V: TRBV7-3; CDR3: CASSLVSLNTGELFF
J: TRBJ2-5; V: TRBV28; CDR3: CASNGLAGDETQYF
J: TRBJ2-7; V: TRBV9; CDR3: CASSADPSMGEQYF
J: TRBJ2-3; V: TRBV7-2; CDR3: CASSFSSLPGNTQYF